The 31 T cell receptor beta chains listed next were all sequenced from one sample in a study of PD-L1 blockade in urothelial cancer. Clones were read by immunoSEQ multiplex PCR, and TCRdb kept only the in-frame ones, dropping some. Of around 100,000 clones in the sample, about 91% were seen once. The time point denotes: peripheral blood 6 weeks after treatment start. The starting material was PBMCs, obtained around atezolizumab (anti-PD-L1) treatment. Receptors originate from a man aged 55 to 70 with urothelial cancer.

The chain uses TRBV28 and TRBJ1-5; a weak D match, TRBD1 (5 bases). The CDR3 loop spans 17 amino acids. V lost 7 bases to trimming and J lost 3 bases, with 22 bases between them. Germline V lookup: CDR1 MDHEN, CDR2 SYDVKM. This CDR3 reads CASTLGGGTFINQPQHF. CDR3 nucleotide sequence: TGTGCCAGCACCCTAGGTGGGGGGACTTTCATCAATCAGCCCCAGCATTTT.

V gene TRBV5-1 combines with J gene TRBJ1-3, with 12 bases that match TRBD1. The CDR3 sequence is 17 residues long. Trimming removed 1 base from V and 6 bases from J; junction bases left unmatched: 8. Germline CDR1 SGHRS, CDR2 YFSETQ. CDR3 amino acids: CASSLRGTGGGLNTIYF. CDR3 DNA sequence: TGCGCCAGCAGCTTGAGAGGGACAGGGGGCGGTTTAAACACCATATATTTT.

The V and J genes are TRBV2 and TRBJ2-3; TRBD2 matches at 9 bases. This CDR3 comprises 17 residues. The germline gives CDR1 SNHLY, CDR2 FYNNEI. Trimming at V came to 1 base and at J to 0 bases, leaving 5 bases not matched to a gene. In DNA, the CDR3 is TGTGCCAGCAGTGAAGGGGGCGGGACTAGCAGCACAGATACGCAGTATTTT. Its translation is CASSEGGGTSSTDTQYF.

The CDR3 nucleotides are TGTGCCAGCAGCTTATCGCTAGCGGGGGACACAGATACGCAGTATTTT. Translated: CASSLSLAGDTDTQYF. The J gene is TRBJ2-3, the V gene TRBV11-2, with TRBD2 matching over 10 bases. Unmatched junction bases numbered 4, after V lost 2 bases and J lost 2 bases. This CDR3 spans 16 amino acids. The germline CDR1 and CDR2 sequences are SGHAT and FQNNGV.

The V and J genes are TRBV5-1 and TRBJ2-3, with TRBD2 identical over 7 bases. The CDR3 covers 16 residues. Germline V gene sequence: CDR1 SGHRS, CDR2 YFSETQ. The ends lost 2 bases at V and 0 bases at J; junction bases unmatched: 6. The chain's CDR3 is CASSFGLAESTDTQYF. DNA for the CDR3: TGCGCCAGCAGCTTCGGGCTAGCGGAGAGCACAGATACGCAGTATTTT.

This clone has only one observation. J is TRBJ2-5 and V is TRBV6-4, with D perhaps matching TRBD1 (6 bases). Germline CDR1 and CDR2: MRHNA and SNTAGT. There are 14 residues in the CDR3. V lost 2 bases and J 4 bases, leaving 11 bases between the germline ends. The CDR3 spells CASSDLRGTETQYF. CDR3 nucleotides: TGTGCCAGCAGTGACCTCAGGGGCACAGAGACCCAGTACTTC.

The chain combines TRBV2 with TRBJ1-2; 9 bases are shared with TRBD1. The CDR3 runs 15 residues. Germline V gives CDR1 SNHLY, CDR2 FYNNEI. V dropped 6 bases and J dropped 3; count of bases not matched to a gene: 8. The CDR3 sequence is CASRGDRAGYYGYTF. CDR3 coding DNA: TGTGCCAGCAGGGGGGACAGGGCTGGGTACTATGGCTACACCTTC.

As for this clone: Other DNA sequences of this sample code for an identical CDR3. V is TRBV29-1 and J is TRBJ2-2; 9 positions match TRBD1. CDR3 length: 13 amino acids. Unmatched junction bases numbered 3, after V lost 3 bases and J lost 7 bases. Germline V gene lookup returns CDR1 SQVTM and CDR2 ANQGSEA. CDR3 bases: TGCAGCGTTGAGGGACAGGGTGGCGGGGAGCTGTTTTTT. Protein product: CSVEGQGGGELFF.

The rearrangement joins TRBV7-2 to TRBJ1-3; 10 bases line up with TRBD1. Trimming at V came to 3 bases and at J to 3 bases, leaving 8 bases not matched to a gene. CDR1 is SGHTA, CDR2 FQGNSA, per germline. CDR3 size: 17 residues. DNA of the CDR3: TGTGCCAGCAGCTTCAATGACAGGGGGCTACGTGGAAACACCATATATTTT. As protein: CASSFNDRGLRGNTIYF.

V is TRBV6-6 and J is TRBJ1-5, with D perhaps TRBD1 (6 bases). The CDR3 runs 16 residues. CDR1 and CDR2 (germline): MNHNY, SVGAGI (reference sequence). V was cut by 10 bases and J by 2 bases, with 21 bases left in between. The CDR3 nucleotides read TGTGCCACCCGGGACATTTCCCAAGGCGGCAATCAGCCCCAGCATTTT. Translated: CATRDISQGGNQPQHF.

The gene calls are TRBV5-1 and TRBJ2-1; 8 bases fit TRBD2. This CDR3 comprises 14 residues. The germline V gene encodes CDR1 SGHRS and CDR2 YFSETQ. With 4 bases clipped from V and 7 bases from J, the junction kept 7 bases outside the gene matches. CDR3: CASSARTSRNEQFF. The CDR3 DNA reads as TGCGCCAGCAGCGCGAGGACTAGCCGGAATGAGCAGTTCTTC.

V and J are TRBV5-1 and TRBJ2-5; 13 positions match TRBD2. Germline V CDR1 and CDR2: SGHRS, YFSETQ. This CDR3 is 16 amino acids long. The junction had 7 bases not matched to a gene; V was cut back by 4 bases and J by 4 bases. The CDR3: CASSTGLAGDGETQYF. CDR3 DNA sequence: TGCGCCAGCAGCACCGGACTAGCGGGAGACGGAGAGACCCAGTACTTC. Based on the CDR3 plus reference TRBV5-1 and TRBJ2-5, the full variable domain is KAGVTQTPRYLIKTRGQQVTLSCSPISGHRSVSWYQQTPGQGLQFLFEYFSETQRNKGNFPGRFSGRQFSNSRSEMNVSTLELGDSALYLCASSTGLAGDGETQYFGPGTRLLVL.

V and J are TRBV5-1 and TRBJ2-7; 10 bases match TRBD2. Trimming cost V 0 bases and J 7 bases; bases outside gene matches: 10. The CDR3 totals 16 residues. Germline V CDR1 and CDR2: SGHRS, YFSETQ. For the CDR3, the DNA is TGCGCCAGCAGCTTGGGACTAGCGGGTCGGTCTAGGGAGCAGTACTTC. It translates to CASSLGLAGRSREQYF.

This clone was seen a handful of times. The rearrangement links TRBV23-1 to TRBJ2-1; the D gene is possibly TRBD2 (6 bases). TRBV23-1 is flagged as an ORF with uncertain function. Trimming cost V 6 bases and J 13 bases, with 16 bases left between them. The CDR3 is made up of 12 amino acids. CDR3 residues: CASSPPGENQFF. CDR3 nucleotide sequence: TGCGCCAGCAGCCCACCGGGGGAGAACCAGTTCTTC.

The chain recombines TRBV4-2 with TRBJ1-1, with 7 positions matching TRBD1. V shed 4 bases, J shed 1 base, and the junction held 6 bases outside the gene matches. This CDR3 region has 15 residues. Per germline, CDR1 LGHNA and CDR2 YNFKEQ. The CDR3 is CASSPSGGPNTEAFF. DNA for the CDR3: TGTGCCAGCAGCCCGTCAGGGGGTCCGAACACTGAAGCTTTCTTT.

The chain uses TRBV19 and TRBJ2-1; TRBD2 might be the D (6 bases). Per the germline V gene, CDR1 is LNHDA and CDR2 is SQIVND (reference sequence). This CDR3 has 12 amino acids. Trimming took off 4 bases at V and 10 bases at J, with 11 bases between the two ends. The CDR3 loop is CASSNNGLEQFF. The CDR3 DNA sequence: TGTGCCAGTAGTAACAATGGACTAGAGCAGTTCTTC.

The CDR3: CASSLTYKGYGYTF. For the CDR3, the DNA is TGTGCCAGCAGCTTAACGTATAAGGGGTATGGCTACACCTTC. The chain employs TRBV7-3 and TRBJ1-2; possibly TRBD1 for D (5 bases). The CDR3 has 14 residues. Per the germline V gene, CDR1 is SGHTA and CDR2 is FQGTGA. V lost 0 bases to trimming and J lost 5 bases, with 10 bases between them.

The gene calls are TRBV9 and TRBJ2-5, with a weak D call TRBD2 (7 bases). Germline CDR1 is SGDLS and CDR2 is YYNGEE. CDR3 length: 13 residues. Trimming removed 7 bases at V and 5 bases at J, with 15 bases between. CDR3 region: CASGGGPVETQYF. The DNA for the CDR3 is TGTGCCAGCGGCGGGGGCCCGGTGGAGACCCAGTACTTC.

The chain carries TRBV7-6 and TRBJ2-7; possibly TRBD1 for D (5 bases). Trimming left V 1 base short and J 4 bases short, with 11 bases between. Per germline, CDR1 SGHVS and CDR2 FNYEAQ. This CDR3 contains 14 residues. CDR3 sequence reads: CASSLVRGTYEQYF. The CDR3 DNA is TGTGCCAGCAGCTTAGTAAGGGGCACGTACGAGCAGTACTTC.

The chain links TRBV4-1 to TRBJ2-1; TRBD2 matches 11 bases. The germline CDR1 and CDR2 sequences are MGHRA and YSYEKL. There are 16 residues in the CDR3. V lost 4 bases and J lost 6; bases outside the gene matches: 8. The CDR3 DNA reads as TGCGCCAGCAGCCGAGAAATAGCGGGGGGGGTCAATGAGCAGTTCTTC. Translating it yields CASSREIAGGVNEQFF.

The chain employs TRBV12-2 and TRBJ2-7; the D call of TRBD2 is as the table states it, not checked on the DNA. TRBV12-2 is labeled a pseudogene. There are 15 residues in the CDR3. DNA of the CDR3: TGTGCAAGTCGCCCCCTAGGGGGGGGCCCGTGGGAGCAGTACTTC. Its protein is CASRPLGGGPWEQYF.

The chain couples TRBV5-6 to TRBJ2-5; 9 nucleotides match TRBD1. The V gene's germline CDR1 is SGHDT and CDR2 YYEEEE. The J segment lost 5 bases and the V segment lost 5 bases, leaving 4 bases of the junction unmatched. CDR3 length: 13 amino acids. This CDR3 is CASRWDRDETQYF. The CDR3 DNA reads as TGTGCCAGCAGATGGGACAGGGATGAGACCCAGTACTTC.

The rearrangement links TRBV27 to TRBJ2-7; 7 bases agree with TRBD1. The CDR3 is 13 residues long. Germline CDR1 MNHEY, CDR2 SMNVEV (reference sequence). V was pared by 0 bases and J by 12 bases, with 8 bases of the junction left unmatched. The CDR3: CASSLSMRDRRYF. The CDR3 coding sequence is TGTGCCAGCAGTTTATCGATGAGGGACAGAAGGTACTTC.

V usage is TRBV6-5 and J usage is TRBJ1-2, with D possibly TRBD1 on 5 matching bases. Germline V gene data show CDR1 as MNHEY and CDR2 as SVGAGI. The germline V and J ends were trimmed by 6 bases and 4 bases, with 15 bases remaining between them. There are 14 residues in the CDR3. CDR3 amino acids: CASRGGARGYGYTF. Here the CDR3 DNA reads TGTGCCAGCAGGGGCGGGGCCCGTGGCTATGGCTACACCTTC.

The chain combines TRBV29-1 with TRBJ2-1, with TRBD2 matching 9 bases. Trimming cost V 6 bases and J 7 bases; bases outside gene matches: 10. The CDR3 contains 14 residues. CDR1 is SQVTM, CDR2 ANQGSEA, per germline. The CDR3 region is CSVKAGGPVNEQFF. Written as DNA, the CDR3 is TGCAGCGTCAAAGCGGGGGGCCCGGTGAATGAGCAGTTCTTC.

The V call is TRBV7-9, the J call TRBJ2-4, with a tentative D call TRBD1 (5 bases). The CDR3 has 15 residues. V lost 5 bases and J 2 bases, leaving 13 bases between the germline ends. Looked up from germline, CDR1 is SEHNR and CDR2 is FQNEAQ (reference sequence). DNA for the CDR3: TGTGCCAGCAGCCCGACCGGACACCCCAAAAACATTCAGTACTTC. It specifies CASSPTGHPKNIQYF.

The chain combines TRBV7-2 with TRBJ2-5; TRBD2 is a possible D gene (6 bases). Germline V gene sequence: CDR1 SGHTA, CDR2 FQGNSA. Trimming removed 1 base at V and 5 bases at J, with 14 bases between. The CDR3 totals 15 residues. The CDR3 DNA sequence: TGTGCCAGCAGCTTAGGATCAGCGGGCTATGAGACCCAGTACTTC. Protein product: CASSLGSAGYETQYF.

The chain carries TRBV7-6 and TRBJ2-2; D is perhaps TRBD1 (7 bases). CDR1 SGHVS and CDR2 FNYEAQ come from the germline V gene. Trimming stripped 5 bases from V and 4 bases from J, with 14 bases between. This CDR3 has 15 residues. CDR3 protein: CASSLRQGGTGELFF. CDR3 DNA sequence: TGTGCCAGCAGCCTCCGACAGGGAGGCACCGGGGAGCTGTTTTTT.

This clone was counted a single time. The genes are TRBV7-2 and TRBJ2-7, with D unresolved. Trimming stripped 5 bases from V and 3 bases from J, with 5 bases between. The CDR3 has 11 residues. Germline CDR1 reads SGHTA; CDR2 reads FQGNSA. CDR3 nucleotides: TGTGCCAGCAGCCTAAACTACGAGCAGTACTTC. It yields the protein CASSLNYEQYF.

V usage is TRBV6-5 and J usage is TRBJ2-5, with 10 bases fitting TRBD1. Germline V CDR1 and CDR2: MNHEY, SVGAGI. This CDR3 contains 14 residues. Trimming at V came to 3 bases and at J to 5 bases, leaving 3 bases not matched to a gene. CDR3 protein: CASSYDRGPETQYF. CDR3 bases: TGTGCCAGCAGTTATGACAGGGGGCCTGAGACCCAGTACTTC.

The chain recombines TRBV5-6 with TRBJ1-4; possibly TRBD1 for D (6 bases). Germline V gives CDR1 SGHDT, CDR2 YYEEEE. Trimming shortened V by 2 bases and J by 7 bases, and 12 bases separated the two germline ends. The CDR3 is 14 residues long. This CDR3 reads CASSFLQGSEKLFF. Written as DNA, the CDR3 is TGTGCCAGCAGCTTCTTACAGGGAAGTGAAAAACTGTTTTTT. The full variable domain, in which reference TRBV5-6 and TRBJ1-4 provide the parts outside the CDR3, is DAGVTQSPTHLIKTRGQQVTLRCSPKSGHDTVSWYQQALGQGPQFIFQYYEEEERQRGNFPDRFSGHQFPNYSSELNVNALLLGDSALYLCASSFLQGSEKLFFGSGTQLSVL.